One and the same sample provided the 25 T cell receptor beta chains below, sequenced in a study of blood T cells in healthy people across ages (dated by TCRdb to the mid-2010s). Receptor libraries were prepared by 5' RACE. A second about 7 to 12 cycle PCR used a sample-barcoded 5' primer and a J-beta primer mix. Starting from the raw public reads, TCRdb applied fastp trimming at Q25, assembled clones with MiXCR and retained in-frame beta chains. Rows are unified per CDR3 protein, each entry keeping the most common DNA and genes. The sample profile shows some 1,800,000 distinct CDR3 sequences; around 42% of them were found once. The ten most abundant clones make up about 23% of the sample. The specimen was blood. The receptors were gathered from a human donor in good health.

V gene TRBV5-1 combines with J gene TRBJ1-1; 8 bases align to TRBD1. J was trimmed by 1 base and V by 3 bases; bases with no gene match: 11. Germline V gene sequence: CDR1 SGHRS, CDR2 YFSETQ. This CDR3 has 17 residues. CDR3 bases: TGCGCCAGCAGCTACCCCCGGCAGGGGGCTGAGAACACTGAAGCTTTCTTT. Residues: CASSYPRQGAENTEAFF.

This clonotype appeared a few times. V is TRBV29-1 and J is TRBJ2-5; no firm D call. Looked up from germline, CDR1 is SQVTM and CDR2 is ANQGSEA. Trimming pared 3 bases from V and 2 bases from J, leaving 16 bases between. The CDR3 extends over 15 amino acids. As DNA, the CDR3 is TGCAGCGTTGAGGTAGAGAACAGTTTTCAAGAGACCCAGTACTTC. Its translation: CSVEVENSFQETQYF.

There are a few counts of this clonotype. This chain joins TRBV24-1 and TRBJ2-5; TRBD2 aligns across 10 bases. The germline CDR1 and CDR2 sequences are KGHDR and SFDVKD. V trimming: 3 bases; J trimming: 3 bases; junction bases outside the gene matches: 3. There are 15 residues in the CDR3. CDR3 in DNA: TGTGCCACCAGTGATCATAGCGGGGGGAAAGAGACCCAGTACTTC. Amino acid sequence: CATSDHSGGKETQYF.

J is TRBJ2-3 and V is TRBV5-1; 9 nucleotides align to TRBD1. In germline, CDR1 is SGHRS, CDR2 YFSETQ. Losses at the gene ends were 0 bases for V and 0 bases for J; bases not matched to a gene: 2. The CDR3 totals 16 residues. The CDR3 nucleotides read TGCGCCAGCAGCTTGGAAGGGACAGGGAGCACAGATACGCAGTATTTT. Encoded protein: CASSLEGTGSTDTQYF.

In its sample, this clonotype was seen a few times. V usage is TRBV29-1 and J usage is TRBJ2-5; tentatively, D is TRBD2 (7 bases). The CDR3 runs to 15 residues. Germline V lookup: CDR1 SQVTM, CDR2 ANQGSEA. V was shortened by 0 bases and J by 1 base, with 12 bases between the two germline ends. As DNA, the CDR3 is TGCAGCGTTGAAGACGGCGCGGGGGCCCAAGAGACCCAGTACTTC. It encodes CSVEDGAGAQETQYF.

The J gene is TRBJ1-2, the V gene TRBV5-6; 8 bases are shared with TRBD1. Per the germline V gene, CDR1 is SGHDT and CDR2 is YYEEEE. J was trimmed by 8 bases and V by 4 bases; bases with no gene match: 13. The CDR3 totals 15 residues. The CDR3 DNA is TGTGCCAGCAGCGGCCGGGACAGGCTCATTGTGGGCTACACCTTC. Protein: CASSGRDRLIVGYTF.

This chain links TRBV4-1 with TRBJ2-1, with TRBD2 matching 8 bases. The CDR3 extends over 13 amino acids. J lost 9 bases, V lost 3 bases, and 4 bases had no gene match. Germline V gene sequence: CDR1 MGHRA, CDR2 YSYEKL. CDR3 nucleotides: TGCGCCAGCAGCCATCAAGCGGGGGCTGAGCAGTTCTTC. It is translated as CASSHQAGAEQFF.

This clonotype appeared a few times. The V gene is TRBV29-1, the J gene TRBJ1-1; a weak D match, TRBD1 (5 bases). V dropped 2 bases and J dropped 5 bases, with 12 bases sitting between them. Germline loops: CDR1 SQVTM, CDR2 ANQGSEA. The CDR3 loop spans 13 amino acids. This chain's CDR3 is CSVELRWGTEAFF. CDR3 nucleotides: TGCAGCGTTGAACTCCGATGGGGGACTGAAGCTTTCTTT.

The CDR3 reads CAMGRDTQYF. In DNA form, the CDR3 reads TGTGCCATGGGGCGGGACACGCAGTATTTT. The rearrangement uses TRBV10-3 and TRBJ2-3, with a weak D call TRBD2 (6 bases). The CDR3 spans 10 residues. V gave up 9 bases and J gave up 9 bases, with 10 bases separating them. CDR1 is ENHRY and CDR2 is SYGVKD in the germline V gene.

This chain uses TRBV9 with TRBJ2-7; D is unresolved. V was clipped by 7 bases and J by 5 bases, with 19 bases between them. The germline V gene encodes CDR1 SGDLS and CDR2 YYNGEE. The length of the CDR3 is 14 residues. The CDR3 reads CASSITDQHNEQYF. The CDR3 DNA reads TGTGCCAGCTCCATAACAGATCAGCACAACGAGCAGTACTTC. Supplemented by reference TRBV9 and TRBJ2-7, the full variable domain reads DSGVTQTPKHLITATGQRVTLRCSPRSGDLSVYWYQQSLDQGLQFLIQYYNGEERAKGNILERFSAQQFPDLHSELNLSSLELGDSALYFCASSITDQHNEQYFGPGTRLTVT.

J is TRBJ2-4 and V is TRBV7-2; 14 bases align to TRBD2. V was clipped by 1 base and J by 0 bases; unmatched bases: 2. Germline V gene sequence: CDR1 SGHTA, CDR2 FQGNSA. The CDR3 is made up of 18 amino acids. The CDR3 DNA follows: TGTGCCAGCAGCTTAGGACTAGCGGGGGGGATAGCCAAAAACATTCAGTACTTC. This codes for CASSLGLAGGIAKNIQYF.

This rearrangement joins TRBV12-3 or TRBV12-4 to TRBJ1-2, with a weak D call TRBD1 (6 bases). The CDR3 runs to 15 residues. Trimming removed 2 bases at V and 1 base at J, with 11 bases between. This chain's CDR3 is CASSLTGPDNYGYTF. The CDR3 DNA sequence: TGTGCCAGCAGTTTAACAGGGCCCGATAACTATGGCTACACCTTC.

The gene calls are TRBV12-3 or TRBV12-4 and TRBJ1-1; unclear D gene. There are 13 residues in the CDR3. Trimming took off 3 bases at V and 5 bases at J, with 10 bases between the two ends. CDR3 sequence (DNA): TGTGCCAGCAGTTTTTCTGGGTATACTGAAGCTTTCTTT. Amino acid sequence: CASSFSGYTEAFF.

There are a few counts of this clonotype. The CDR3 nucleotides are TGTGCCAGCAGCTTCGGGGTTGTCTCCAATCAGCCCCAGCATTTT. It is translated as CASSFGVVSNQPQHF. The genes are TRBV7-2 and TRBJ1-5; D ambiguous. Trimming took off 3 bases at V and 3 bases at J, with 12 bases between the two ends. The CDR3 covers 15 residues. CDR1 is SGHTA, CDR2 FQGNSA, per germline.

The V gene is TRBV4-3, the J gene TRBJ1-2; D uncertain. The ends were cut back, 1 base at V and 4 bases at J, with 16 bases in the middle. This CDR3 contains 16 residues. From germline, CDR1 is LGHNA and CDR2 YSLEER. CDR3 DNA: TGCGCCAGCAGCCAAGCCCCGGCGGGCGCCGGCTATGGCTACACCTTC. It is translated as CASSQAPAGAGYGYTF.

This clonotype appeared many times. The V and J genes are TRBV6-2 or TRBV6-3 and TRBJ2-7; D is uncertain. With 5 bases removed from V and 1 base from J, the gap between germline ends came to 6 bases. This CDR3 has 12 residues. Germline V gene sequence: CDR1 MNHEY, CDR2 SVGEGT. The chain's CDR3 is CASSTASYEQYF. As DNA, the CDR3 is TGTGCCAGCAGTACCGCTTCCTACGAGCAGTACTTC.

This clonotype has just a few counts. The gene calls are TRBV7-2 and TRBJ2-4, with 12 bases matching TRBD1. V dropped 2 bases and J dropped 1; count of bases not matched to a gene: 9. Germline lookup yields CDR1 SGHTA and CDR2 FQGNSA. The CDR3 sequence is 19 residues long. CDR3 sequence (DNA): TGTGCCAGCAGCTTATTGGGACAGGGGGCTCTGTCGGCCAAAAACATTCAGTACTTC. It encodes CASSLLGQGALSAKNIQYF.

This clonotype was picked up a small number of times. This rearrangement joins TRBV10-3 to TRBJ2-3, with a possible D match to TRBD2 (5 bases). The ends were cut back, 6 bases at V and 2 bases at J, with 15 bases in the middle. Germline values: CDR1 ENHRY, CDR2 SYGVKD. This CDR3 has 15 residues. The CDR3 bases are TGTGCCATCAGCGTCTCGGCGGGTACCACAGATACGCAGTATTTT. Translated: CAISVSAGTTDTQYF.

This clonotype was seen a handful of times. The chain carries TRBV9 and TRBJ1-1, with D maybe TRBD1 (5 bases). Germline-derived CDR1 and CDR2 are SGDLS and YYNGEE. Trimming shortened V by 7 bases and J by 0 bases, and 10 bases separated the two germline ends. The CDR3 consists of 13 residues. The CDR3 bases are TGTGCCAGCGCCGGGACGGTGAACACTGAAGCTTTCTTT. It specifies CASAGTVNTEAFF.

V is TRBV12-3 or TRBV12-4 and J is TRBJ2-1, with 8 bases that match TRBD1. V was pared by 3 bases and J by 7 bases, with 11 bases of the junction left unmatched. The CDR3 runs to 16 residues. CDR3 DNA sequence: TGTGCCAGCAGTTTGTACAGGGGGGCCCACGCGAATGAGCAGTTCTTC. Protein sequence: CASSLYRGAHANEQFF.

This clonotype came up a few times. One end of the junction is discordant with germline, which a read error may explain. The rearrangement links TRBV6-2 or TRBV6-3 to TRBJ2-5; no clear D. This CDR3 is 13 amino acids long. Germline V gives CDR1 MNHEY, CDR2 SVGEGT. CDR3 sequence: CASSIGRQGTQYF. In DNA, the CDR3 is TGTGCCAGCAGTATTGGACGCCAAGGGACCCAGTACTTC.

Written as DNA, the CDR3 is TGTGCCAGCAGCTTATGGTCGGCCCAAGAGACCCAGTACTTC. This translates into CASSLWSAQETQYF. The chain uses TRBV7-2 and TRBJ2-5, with D unresolved. With 2 bases removed from V and 1 base from J, the gap between germline ends came to 8 bases. The CDR3 totals 14 residues. Germline loops: CDR1 SGHTA, CDR2 FQGNSA.

This chain joins TRBV4-1 and TRBJ2-4, with 9 bases that match TRBD1. The J call may be wrong; the DNA end is better matched by TRBJ2-5. The CDR3 length is 16 residues. CDR1 is MGHRA, CDR2 YSYEKL, per germline. CDR3 amino acids: CASSKRIQGAEETQYF. The CDR3 DNA sequence: TGCGCCAGCAGCAAACGAATACAGGGGGCTGAGGAGACCCAGTACTTC.

The V call is TRBV20-1, the J call TRBJ1-2; D gene unclear. This CDR3 has 14 residues. V was trimmed by 3 bases and J by 0 bases, leaving 11 bases between them. Germline V gene sequence: CDR1 DFQATT, CDR2 SNEGSKA (reference sequence). CDR3 nucleotides: TGCAGTGCTAGGAGGTCGTCCCCTAACTATGGCTACACCTTC. It yields the protein CSARRSSPNYGYTF.

The chain joins TRBV7-2 to TRBJ2-7; 7 bases fit TRBD1. The junction had 7 bases not matched to a gene; V was cut back by 5 bases and J by 3 bases. This CDR3 region has 14 residues. CDR1 and CDR2 from the germline V gene are SGHTA and FQGNSA. CDR3 DNA sequence: TGTGCCAGCAGCCAGGGACAGACTTACTACGAGCAGTACTTC. Its protein is CASSQGQTYYEQYF.